One TCR beta chain is described in this entry. Its antigen is unidentified. Naive CD4+ T cells were purified with Tregs depleted by CD25. The CDR3 spans 17 residues. The J segment lost 4 bases and the V segment lost 4 bases, leaving 9 bases of the junction unmatched. The germline V gene has CDR1 MNHNS and CDR2 SASEGT. Constant-region reverse primers amplified full-length variable regions, followed by semi-nested Nested Universal Primer A PCR. One entry per CDR3 protein results from TCRdb running MiXCR on the 5' RACE reads. Of 9,500 to 13,000 distinct CDR3 sequences listed, about half were seen once; the top ten hold 9.5% to 15%. Study results and limitations: The larger-cohort validation was restricted to a single TCR beta V-J rearrangement rather than whole repertoires. Tumor Treg TCRs overlapped most with tumor naive CD4+ cells.

The material sequenced was tumor-infiltrating naive CD4+ T cells sorted from the breast tumor. The subset was: naive CD4+ T cells, CD4+CD45RA+CD25-. V gene TRBV6-1 combines with J gene TRBJ2-6; TRBD1 agrees at 8 bases. The source is a female donor with breast cancer. CDR3 residues: CASSGLGQVNGANVLTF. The CDR3 region has the DNA TGTGCCAGCAGTGGACTGGGACAGGTGAACGGGGCCAACGTCCTGACTTTC.